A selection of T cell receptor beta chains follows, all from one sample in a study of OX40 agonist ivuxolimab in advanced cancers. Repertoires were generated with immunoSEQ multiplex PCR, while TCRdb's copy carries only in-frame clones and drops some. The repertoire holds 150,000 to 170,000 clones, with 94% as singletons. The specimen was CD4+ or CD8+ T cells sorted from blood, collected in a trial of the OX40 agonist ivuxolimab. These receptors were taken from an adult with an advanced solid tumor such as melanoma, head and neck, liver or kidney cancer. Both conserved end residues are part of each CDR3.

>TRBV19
CASSPRSTSGYTF
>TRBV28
CASSPPLARRQPQHF
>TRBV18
CASSPVGRDQPQHF
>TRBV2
CASRGGPTGSGAKNIQYF
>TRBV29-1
CSVGGGGSKNIQYF
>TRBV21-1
CASIHEGGQETQYF
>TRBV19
CASSTRMTGIGDEQFF
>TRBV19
CASSIGLTSGKETQYF
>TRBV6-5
CASSSSGLALQETQYF
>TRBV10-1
CASSEARDRGVWTEAFF
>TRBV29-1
CSVGAVSQYTEAFF
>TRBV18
CASSPSGPAAGGTQYF
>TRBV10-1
CASWDDITGELFF
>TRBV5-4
CASSLGGLGYTF
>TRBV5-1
CASSLSSGGASGEQFF
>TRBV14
CASSQGWTVNTGELFF
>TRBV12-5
CASGPWASGRADEQFF
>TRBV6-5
CASSYWAVNQPQHF
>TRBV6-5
CASSKTGTGNTIYF
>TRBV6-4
CASSRGDRGSSHEKLFF
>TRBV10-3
CAISGRTNTGELFF
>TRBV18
CASSPGAGPETQYF
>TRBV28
CASSFSGITGETQYF
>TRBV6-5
CASRTGAGNTIYF
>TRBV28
CASSLWGQGVETQYF
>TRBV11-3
CASSLEESTEAFF
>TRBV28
CASPSPWGEQFF
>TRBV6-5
CASSYSGGVLTEAFF
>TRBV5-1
CASSLAEADTQYF
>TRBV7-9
CASSRTGGVTGELFF
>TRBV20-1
CSADRGGEQYF
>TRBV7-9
CASSLGTGVRQETQYF
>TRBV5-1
CASSLAGTGSSF
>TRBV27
CASTPRGSGNEKLFF
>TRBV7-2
CASSPRDTLFGYTF
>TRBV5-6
CASSLASGNTIYF
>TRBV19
CALPGDEKLFF
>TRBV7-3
CASSLMGPSYQETQYF
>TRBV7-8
CASSRGTEANYGYTF
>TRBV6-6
CASSYDGTMAYNEQFF
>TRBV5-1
CASSRDSPMPSTDTQYF
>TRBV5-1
CASSFLVQAPEQYF
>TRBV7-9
CASSLGGGINQPQHF
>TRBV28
CASSFGGTDAYEQYF
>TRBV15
CATKVAGVQTQYF
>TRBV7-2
CASSLDNEQFF
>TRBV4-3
CASSQVTGMNTEAFF
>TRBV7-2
CASSPEGSGANVLTF
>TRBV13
CASSQGLAGGPTTQYF
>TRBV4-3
CASSQVGGALHNEQFF
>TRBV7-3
CASSQPTGPTGELFF